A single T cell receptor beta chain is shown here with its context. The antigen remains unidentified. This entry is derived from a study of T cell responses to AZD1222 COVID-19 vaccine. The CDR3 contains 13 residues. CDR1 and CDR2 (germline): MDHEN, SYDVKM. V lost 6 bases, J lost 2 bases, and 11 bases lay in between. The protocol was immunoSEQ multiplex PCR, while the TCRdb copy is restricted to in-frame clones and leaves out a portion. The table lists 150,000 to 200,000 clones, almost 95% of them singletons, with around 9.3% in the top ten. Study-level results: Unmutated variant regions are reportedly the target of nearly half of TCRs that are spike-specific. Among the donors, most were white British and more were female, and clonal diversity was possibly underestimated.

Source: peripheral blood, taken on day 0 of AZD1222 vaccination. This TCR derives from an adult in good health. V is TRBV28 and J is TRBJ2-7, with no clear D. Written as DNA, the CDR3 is TGTGCCAGCAGCTACGGCAGGCCCTACGAGCAGTACGTC. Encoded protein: CASSYGRPYEQYV.